Listed below are T cell receptor beta chains from one sample, sequenced in a study of PD-1 blockade in classical Hodgkin lymphoma. Sequencing was performed with immunoSEQ multiplex PCR; in TCRdb, only in-frame clones are kept and a portion is missing. The sample lists 4,000 or so clones, over 60% seen once, with nearly 50% in the top ten. The specimen comprised CD8+ T cells from blood, sampled before the fourth cycle of nivolumab. All receptors derive from a human donor with classical Hodgkin lymphoma. Each CDR3 is given with its conserved first and last residue. The order of the fields is clone size, V gene, D gene, J gene, CDR3 protein, CDR3 DNA. A D gene is named only where the DNA matches it firmly. Only some rows state a clone size, as once, few, many or a class for expanded clones.

>NA|TRBV7-6|NA|TRBJ1-2
CASSLSGPDGYTF
TGTGCCAGCAGCTTATCAGGGCCCGATGGCTACACCTTC
>once|TRBV5-1|NA|TRBJ1-1
CASTPGTLNTEAFF
TGCGCCAGCACTCCCGGGACATTGAACACTGAAGCTTTCTTT
>NA|TRBV7-9|NA|TRBJ1-1
CASSLLTETEAFF
TGTGCCAGCAGCTTATTAACAGAAACTGAAGCTTTCTTT
>NA|TRBV19|NA|TRBJ1-1
CASSIGLQSGAFF
TGTGCCAGTAGTATAGGTCTCCAGAGTGGGGCTTTCTTT
>NA|TRBV4-3|TRBD2|TRBJ2-7
CASSQEGLAGYEQYF
TGCGCCAGCAGCCAAGAGGGACTAGCGGGGTACGAGCAGTACTTC
>NA|TRBV4-1|TRBD2|TRBJ2-1
CASSPLGLAGPFF
TGCGCCAGCAGCCCACTCGGGCTAGCGGGGCCGTTCTTC
>few|TRBV19|NA|TRBJ2-1
CASSPAIGVPNEQFF
TGTGCCAGTAGTCCCGCAATCGGGGTTCCCAATGAGCAGTTCTTC
>NA|TRBV7-2|TRBD2|TRBJ2-7
CASSLVPSGGYEQYF
TGTGCCAGCAGCTTAGTACCTAGCGGGGGCTACGAGCAGTACTTC
>few|TRBV4-1|NA|TRBJ2-5
CASSQDRRSQYF
TGTGCCAGCAGCCAAGATCGGCGGTCCCAGTACTTC
>NA|TRBV27|NA|TRBJ2-1
CASSLGSFDSNEQFF
TGTGCCAGCAGTTTAGGGTCTTTTGATTCCAATGAGCAGTTCTTC
>medium-sized|TRBV2|NA|TRBJ1-1
CASSGTGNGEAFF
TGTGCCAGCAGCGGTACAGGGAATGGTGAAGCTTTCTTT
>few|TRBV10-3|NA|TRBJ1-2
CASSPDGGNYGYTF
TGTGCCAGCAGTCCAGACGGTGGCAACTATGGCTACACCTTC
>NA|TRBV4-3|TRBD1|TRBJ1-2
CASSQEDRGIRGYYGYTF
TGCGCCAGCAGCCAAGAAGACAGGGGGATCCGTGGGTATTATGGCTACACCTTC
>NA|TRBV4-1|NA|TRBJ1-1
CASSQDLEAWGEAFF
TGCGCCAGCAGCCAAGATTTGGAGGCATGGGGTGAAGCTTTCTTT
>NA|TRBV13|NA|TRBJ2-1
CASSPLTRSEQFF
TGTGCCAGCAGCCCGTTGACTAGGAGTGAGCAGTTCTTC
>NA|TRBV7-9|TRBD2|TRBJ2-1
CASARTSGHNEQFF
TGTGCCAGCGCGAGGACTAGCGGTCACAATGAGCAGTTCTTC
>NA|TRBV4-1|NA|TRBJ1-4
CASSRRGELNEKLFF
TGCGCCAGCAGCCGGAGGGGGGAGCTGAATGAAAAACTGTTTTTT
>NA|TRBV28|TRBD2|TRBJ2-3
CASSRSGTYTDTQYF
TGTGCCAGCAGTCGGAGCGGGACCTACACAGATACGCAGTATTTT
>once|TRBV18|NA|TRBJ1-1
CASSPDSNTEAFF
TGTGCCAGCTCACCGGACAGCAACACTGAAGCTTTCTTT
>few|TRBV27|TRBD1|TRBJ1-2
CASRLQGLRDYGYTF
TGTGCCAGCAGGCTACAGGGGTTAAGGGACTATGGCTACACCTTC
>NA|TRBV7-9|TRBD1|TRBJ1-1
CASSPGQGEKTEAFF
TGTGCCAGCAGCCCAGGACAGGGGGAGAAGACTGAAGCTTTCTTT
>NA|TRBV1|NA|TRBJ2-1
CTSSQNGRNEQFF
TGCACCAGCAGCCAAAATGGTAGGAATGAGCAGTTCTTC
>NA|TRBV5-1|TRBD2|TRBJ2-3
CASTTSTLAPDTQYF
TGCGCCAGCACGACTAGCACCCTAGCCCCAGATACGCAGTATTTT
>few|TRBV19|NA|TRBJ1-1
CASSKYTEAFF
TGTGCCAGTAGTAAGTACACTGAAGCTTTCTTT
>NA|TRBV4-3|TRBD2|TRBJ2-7
CASSQFAGGSSYEQYF
TGCGCCAGCAGCCAGTTCGCGGGAGGATCCTCCTACGAGCAGTACTTC
>NA|TRBV11-2|TRBD2|TRBJ2-1
CASSYSGGADYNEQFF
TGTGCCAGCAGCTATAGCGGGGGGGCCGACTACAATGAGCAGTTCTTC
>few|TRBV6-6|NA|TRBJ1-1
CASITGGEAFF
TGTGCCAGCATCACGGGGGGTGAAGCTTTCTTT
>once|TRBV19|NA|TRBJ1-2
CASSINVLFDGYTF
TGTGCCAGTAGTATAAACGTGTTATTCGATGGCTACACCTTC
>NA|TRBV6-6|TRBD1|TRBJ1-4
CASRTGVGGEKLFF
TGTGCCAGCAGGACAGGGGTCGGTGGTGAAAAACTGTTTTTT
>NA|TRBV18|NA|TRBJ2-7
CASSPSGAHGYEQYF
TGTGCCAGCTCACCGTCAGGGGCCCACGGTTACGAGCAGTACTTC
>few|TRBV5-1|NA|TRBJ1-5
CASSLLSNQPQHF
TGCGCCAGCAGCTTGCTTAGCAATCAGCCCCAGCATTTT
>NA|TRBV5-6|TRBD2|TRBJ2-1
CASSLVVAGHNEQFF
TGTGCCAGCAGCTTGGTGGTAGCGGGACACAATGAGCAGTTCTTC
>few|TRBV6-1|NA|TRBJ1-2
CATDPKAGNYGYTF
TGTGCCACCGACCCCAAAGCTGGGAATTATGGCTACACCTTC
>NA|TRBV5-1|TRBD2|TRBJ2-1
CASSVLGLAGGSRDNEQFF
TGCGCCAGCAGCGTTCTGGGACTAGCGGGGGGAAGTCGGGACAATGAGCAGTTCTTC
>NA|TRBV7-2|TRBD2|TRBJ2-1
CASSLLLRGGYNEQFF
TGTGCCAGCAGCTTATTGTTGCGGGGGGGATACAATGAGCAGTTCTTC
>few|TRBV5-6|TRBD1|TRBJ2-7
CASSGLWGQGTYEQYF
TGTGCCAGCAGCGGCCTTTGGGGACAGGGGACCTACGAGCAGTACTTC
>NA|TRBV6-4|NA|TRBJ2-2
CASSDGDTGELFF
TGTGCCAGCAGTGACGGAGACACCGGGGAGCTGTTTTTT
>few|TRBV10-2|NA|TRBJ2-1
CASSESGGYNEQFF
TGCGCCAGCAGTGAGTCTGGGGGCTACAATGAGCAGTTCTTC
>NA|TRBV29-1|NA|TRBJ2-2
CSVGMVNTGELFF
TGCAGCGTTGGAATGGTCAACACCGGGGAGCTGTTTTTT
>NA|TRBV5-3|NA|TRBJ1-2
CASSTGYANYGYTF
TGTGCCAGCAGCACAGGGTACGCTAACTATGGCTACACCTTC
>large|TRBV9|TRBD2|TRBJ2-3
CASTTLAGPTDTQYF
TGTGCCAGCACGACCTTAGCGGGACCCACAGATACGCAGTATTTT
>NA|TRBV28|NA|TRBJ2-7
CASSFGWGHEQYF
TGTGCCAGCAGTTTCGGATGGGGCCACGAGCAGTACTTC
>NA|TRBV4-2|TRBD2|TRBJ2-1
CASSQGLAGSYNEQFF
TGTGCCAGCAGCCAAGGACTAGCGGGTTCCTACAATGAGCAGTTCTTC
>NA|TRBV2|TRBD1|TRBJ2-2
CASRYSPGTENTGELFF
TGTGCCAGCAGGTATTCGCCCGGGACAGAGAACACCGGGGAGCTGTTTTTT
>NA|TRBV6-4|TRBD2|TRBJ2-2
CASSERGGTGELFF
TGTGCCAGCAGTGAGCGGGGGGGCACCGGGGAGCTGTTTTTT